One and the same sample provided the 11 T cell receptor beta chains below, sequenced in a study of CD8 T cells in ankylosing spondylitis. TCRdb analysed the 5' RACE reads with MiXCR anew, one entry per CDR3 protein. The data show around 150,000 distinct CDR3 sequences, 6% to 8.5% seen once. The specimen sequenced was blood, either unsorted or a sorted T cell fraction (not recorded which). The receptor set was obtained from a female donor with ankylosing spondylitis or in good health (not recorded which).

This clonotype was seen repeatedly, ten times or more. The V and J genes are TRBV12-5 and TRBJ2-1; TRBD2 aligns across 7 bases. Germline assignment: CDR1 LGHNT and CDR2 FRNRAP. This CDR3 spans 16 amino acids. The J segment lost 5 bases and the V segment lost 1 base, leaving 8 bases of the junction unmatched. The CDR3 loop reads CASGLERGIRNNEQFF. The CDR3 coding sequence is TGTGCTAGTGGTTTGGAGCGGGGCATTAGGAACAATGAGCAGTTCTTC.

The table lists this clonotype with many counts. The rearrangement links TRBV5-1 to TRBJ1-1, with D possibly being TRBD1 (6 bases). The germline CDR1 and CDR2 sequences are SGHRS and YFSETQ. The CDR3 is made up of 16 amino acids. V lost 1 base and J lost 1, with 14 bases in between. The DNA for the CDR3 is TGCGCCAGCAGCTTGAGGACAGCCGTACGGAACACTGAAGCTTTCTTT. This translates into CASSLRTAVRNTEAFF.

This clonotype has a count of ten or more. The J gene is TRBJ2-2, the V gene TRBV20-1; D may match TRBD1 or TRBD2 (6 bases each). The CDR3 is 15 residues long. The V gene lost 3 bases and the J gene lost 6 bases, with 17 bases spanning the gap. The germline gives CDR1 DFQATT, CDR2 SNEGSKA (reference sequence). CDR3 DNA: TGCAGTGCTAGTAACGGGGGCCGGTTATCCGGGGAGCTGTTTTTT. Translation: CSASNGGRLSGELFF.

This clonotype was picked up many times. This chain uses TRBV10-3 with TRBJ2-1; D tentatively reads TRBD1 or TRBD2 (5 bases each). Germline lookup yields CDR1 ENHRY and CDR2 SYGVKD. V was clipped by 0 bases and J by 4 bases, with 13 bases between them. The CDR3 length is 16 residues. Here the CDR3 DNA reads TGTGCCATCAGTGAGTCAGGGGCTCGGGGATACAATGAGCAGTTCTTC. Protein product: CAISESGARGYNEQFF.

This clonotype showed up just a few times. DNA for the CDR3: TGTGCCAGCAGCACCTTGGACAGGGCAAGAGGCTATGGCTACACCTTC. Its translation is CASSTLDRARGYGYTF. This chain connects TRBV7-9 to TRBJ1-2, with TRBD1 matching over 8 bases. This CDR3 is built from 16 residues. V shed 5 bases, J shed 4 bases, and the junction held 12 bases outside the gene matches. The V gene's germline CDR1 is SEHNR and CDR2 FQNEAQ (reference sequence). The variable domain in full, with the rest retrieved from reference TRBV7-9 and TRBJ1-2, is DTGVSQNPRHKITKRGQNVTFRCDPISEHNRLYWYRQTLGQGPEFLTYFQNEAQLEKSRLLSDRFSAERPKGSFSTLEIQRTEQGDSAMYLCASSTLDRARGYGYTFGSGTRLTVV.

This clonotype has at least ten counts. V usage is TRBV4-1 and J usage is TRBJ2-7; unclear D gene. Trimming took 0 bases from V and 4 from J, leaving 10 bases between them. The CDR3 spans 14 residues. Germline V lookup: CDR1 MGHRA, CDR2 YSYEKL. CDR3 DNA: TGCGCCAGCAGCCAAGATAGGCTGGGTTACGAGCAGTACTTC. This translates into CASSQDRLGYEQYF.

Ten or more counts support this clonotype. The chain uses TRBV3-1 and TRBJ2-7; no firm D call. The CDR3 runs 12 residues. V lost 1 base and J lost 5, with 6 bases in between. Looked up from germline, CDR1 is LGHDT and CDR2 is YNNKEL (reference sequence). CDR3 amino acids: CASSQVENEQYF. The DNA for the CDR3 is TGTGCCAGCAGCCAAGTTGAAAACGAGCAGTACTTC.

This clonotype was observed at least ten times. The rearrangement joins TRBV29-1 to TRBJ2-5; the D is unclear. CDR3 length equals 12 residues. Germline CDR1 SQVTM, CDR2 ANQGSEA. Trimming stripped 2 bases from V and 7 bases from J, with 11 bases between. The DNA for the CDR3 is TGCAGCGTTGAATACGACTCGGGGACCCAGTACTTC. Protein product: CSVEYDSGTQYF.

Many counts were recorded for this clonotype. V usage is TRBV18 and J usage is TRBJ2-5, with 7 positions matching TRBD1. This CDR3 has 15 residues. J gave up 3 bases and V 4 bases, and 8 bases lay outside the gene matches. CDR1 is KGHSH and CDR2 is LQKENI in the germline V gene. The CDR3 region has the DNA TGTGCCAGCTCACAGATCACAGGGGATGAAGAGACCCAGTACTTC. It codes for CASSQITGDEETQYF. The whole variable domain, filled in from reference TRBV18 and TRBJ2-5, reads NAGVMQNPRHLVRRRGQEARLRCSPMKGHSHVYWYRQLPEEGLKFMVYLQKENIIDESGMPKERFSAEFPKEGPSILRIQQVVRGDSAAYFCASSQITGDEETQYFGPGTRLLVL.

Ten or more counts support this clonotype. The CDR3 DNA sequence: TGTGCCTCTAGACCCACAGGGGGCTATGGCTACACCTTC. Protein: CASRPTGGYGYTF. This chain joins TRBV28 and TRBJ1-2, with 8 bases matching TRBD1. The CDR3 is 13 residues long. With 11 bases clipped from V and 4 bases from J, the junction kept 9 bases outside the gene matches. Germline CDR1 MDHEN, CDR2 SYDVKM.

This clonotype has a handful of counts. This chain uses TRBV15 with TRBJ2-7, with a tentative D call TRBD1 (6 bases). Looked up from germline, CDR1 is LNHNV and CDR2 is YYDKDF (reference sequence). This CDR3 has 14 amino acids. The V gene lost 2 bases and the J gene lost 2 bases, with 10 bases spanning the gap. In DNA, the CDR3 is TGTGCCACCAGCAGACAGGGGAACGCCTACGAGCAGTACTTC. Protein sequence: CATSRQGNAYEQYF.